A selection of T cell receptor beta chains follows, all from one sample in a study of T-cell reconstitution after alpha-beta-depleted transplantation in children. TCRdb recomputed calls from the PCR reads with MiXCR, one row per CDR3 protein. The sample has about 400,000 distinct CDR3 sequences, about an eighth seen once; the top ten hold roughly 4.3%. The source material was PBMCs, sampled from the stem cell graft. The receptor source for this set is a human donor who donated a stem cell graft to a child with Fanconi anemia. The CDR3 runs from the conserved cysteine through the conserved F or W.

v_gene: TRBV12-3/TRBV12-4
CDR3aa: CASSEGSVETQYF

v_gene: TRBV7-9
CDR3aa: CASSLGTGKLFF

v_gene: TRBV2
CDR3aa: CASQLTGTQFFQYF

v_gene: TRBV7-2
CDR3aa: CASSSLLAGVKTQYF

v_gene: TRBV7-3
CDR3aa: CASSPGGRSETQYF

v_gene: TRBV28
CDR3aa: CASRTGGGSSYEQYF

v_gene: TRBV2
CDR3aa: CASRDREDGELFF

v_gene: TRBV7-8
CDR3aa: CASSRGWNTGELFF

v_gene: TRBV12-3/TRBV12-4
CDR3aa: CASSQSRELFF

v_gene: TRBV11-2
CDR3aa: CASSLVASSGGYTDTQYF

v_gene: TRBV4-3
CDR3aa: CASSQEGAGLGDTQYF

v_gene: TRBV11-2
CDR3aa: CASSWGTGTEAFF

v_gene: TRBV11-2
CDR3aa: CASSPAANREWGYTF

v_gene: TRBV2
CDR3aa: CASQAGGLDEQFF

v_gene: TRBV10-3
CDR3aa: CAISPSKEGGYTF

v_gene: TRBV20-1
CDR3aa: CSAMGRNTGELFF

v_gene: TRBV10-3
CDR3aa: CAISEGLAGTQETQYF

v_gene: TRBV5-6
CDR3aa: CASSLSGATNEKLFF

v_gene: TRBV6-1
CDR3aa: CASRDRAYQPQHF

v_gene: TRBV10-3
CDR3aa: CAISEGSPTDTQYF

v_gene: TRBV5-5
CDR3aa: CASSIGSSAYNEQFF

v_gene: TRBV4-3
CDR3aa: CASSIGSNEKLFF

v_gene: TRBV3-1
CDR3aa: CASSQGLQDGELFF

v_gene: TRBV12-3/TRBV12-4
CDR3aa: CASSWGVSGEKLFF

v_gene: TRBV5-1
CDR3aa: CASSLDGPGPLHF

v_gene: TRBV12-3/TRBV12-4
CDR3aa: CASSDRSSYNSPLHF

v_gene: TRBV6-2/TRBV6-3
CDR3aa: CASSQLAGGPPDEQFF

v_gene: TRBV7-6
CDR3aa: CASSFFAGGTGELFF

v_gene: TRBV5-1
CDR3aa: CASNLRRGSEQFF

v_gene: TRBV7-3
CDR3aa: CASSPSIEYTGELFF

v_gene: TRBV12-3/TRBV12-4
CDR3aa: CASSPRFSEKLFF

v_gene: TRBV4-3
CDR3aa: CASSQGAGGVYEQYF

v_gene: TRBV12-3/TRBV12-4
CDR3aa: CASSPDRLYGYTF

v_gene: TRBV5-1
CDR3aa: CASSSDAGVDTQYF

v_gene: TRBV5-1
CDR3aa: CASGGVTSTDTQYF

v_gene: TRBV12-3/TRBV12-4
CDR3aa: CASRPGSPFNTEAFF

v_gene: TRBV6-4
CDR3aa: CASSFTLGGGYTF

v_gene: TRBV20-1
CDR3aa: CSAGNTGSGEKLFF

v_gene: TRBV7-8
CDR3aa: CASSLAGLAGELFF

v_gene: TRBV7-9
CDR3aa: CASSLAPPDEGETQYF

v_gene: TRBV27
CDR3aa: CASSSGTARYTDTQYF

v_gene: TRBV2
CDR3aa: CASSGGPGGEQFF

v_gene: TRBV6-5
CDR3aa: CASSSRGFGTEAFF

v_gene: TRBV2
CDR3aa: CASSESQGMQYF

v_gene: TRBV30
CDR3aa: CAWSVFGVPNTEAFF

v_gene: TRBV6-5
CDR3aa: CASSYSETGYGYTF

v_gene: TRBV12-3/TRBV12-4
CDR3aa: CASSWGLAANNEQFF

v_gene: TRBV29-1
CDR3aa: CSGSGGPTGELFF

v_gene: TRBV5-1
CDR3aa: CASSLGLHTDTQYF

v_gene: TRBV5-1
CDR3aa: CASSLEEAMYEQYF

v_gene: TRBV12-3/TRBV12-4
CDR3aa: CASAGTSYNEQFF